The 23 T cell receptor beta chains below were found in one sample sequenced in a study of spatial heterogeneity in lung cancer. Study-wide results and caveats: Expanded alpha and beta TCR counts within tumors tracked tumor mutation counts.

The time point here: sample taken at primary tumor resection. For these receptors, no antigen is known. In TCRdb, the 5' RACE reads were re-called with MiXCR into one record per CDR3 protein. The sample lists some 4,800 distinct CDR3 sequences, over 10% seen once, with approximately 26% in the top ten. This specimen was lung tumor tissue, taken at surgery. The receptors were sampled from a male donor with early-stage non-small cell lung cancer.

By sample share, this clonotype is medium-sized. The chain recombines TRBV18 with TRBJ1-5; D gene ambiguous. CDR1 KGHSH and CDR2 LQKENI come from the germline V gene. Trimming pared 2 bases from V and 2 bases from J, leaving 4 bases between. CDR3 length: 13 residues. For the CDR3, the DNA is TGTGCCAGCTCACCAGGGGGCAATCAGCCCCAGCATTTT. Amino acid sequence: CASSPGGNQPQHF.

There are many counts of this clonotype. One end of the junction varies from germline; a read error may be responsible. J is TRBJ1-6 and V is TRBV20-1; possibly TRBD1 for D (6 bases). The CDR3 runs 14 residues. The germline CDR1 and CDR2 sequences are DFQATT and SNEGSKA (reference sequence). The CDR3 sequence: CSARPPGQGIPLPF. As DNA, the CDR3 is TGCAGTGCTAGGCCCCCGGGACAAGGAATACCCCTCCCCTTT.

This clonotype appeared many times. This chain joins TRBV10-3 and TRBJ2-3; 10 nucleotides match TRBD1. The CDR3 has 14 amino acids. V shed 6 bases, J shed 4 bases, and the junction held 4 bases outside the gene matches. Germline CDR1 is ENHRY and CDR2 is SYGVKD. CDR3 residues: CAISPDRGADTQYF. The CDR3 nucleotides read TGTGCCATCAGCCCGGACAGGGGGGCAGATACGCAGTATTTT.

This clonotype qualifies as medium-sized. The gene calls are TRBV6-2 or TRBV6-3 and TRBJ2-7; maybe TRBD2 (6 bases). V lost 8 bases and J 3 bases, leaving 17 bases between the germline ends. Germline assignment: CDR1 MNHEY and CDR2 SVGEGT. The CDR3 spans 14 residues. The CDR3 region has the DNA TGTGCCAGCCATGAGAGGGAGGCAGTCTACGAGCAGTACTTC. It translates to CASHEREAVYEQYF.

This clonotype was recorded many times. One end of the junction fails to match germline, which may point to a read error. The chain uses TRBV20-1 and TRBJ1-6, with a possible D match to TRBD1 (5 bases). The germline V gene encodes CDR1 DFQATT and CDR2 SNEGSKA (reference sequence). The CDR3 runs to 11 residues. The CDR3 reads CSARGGGTEDF. The CDR3 coding sequence is TGCAGTGCTAGAGGGGGAGGGACGGAGGACTTT.

This clonotype came up many times. The chain has TRBV7-2 and TRBJ1-5; possible D gene TRBD1, 5 bases. Trimming took off 4 bases at V and 2 bases at J, with 15 bases between the two ends. CDR1 is SGHTA, CDR2 FQGNSA, per germline. The CDR3 has 16 amino acids. CDR3 in amino acids: CASSSQLGRGNQPQHF. The CDR3 DNA is TGTGCCAGCAGCTCCCAGTTGGGGCGGGGCAATCAGCCCCAGCATTTT.

This clonotype occurred many times. The CDR3 protein is CASSLTSATNIQYF. CDR3 DNA sequence: TGTGCCAGCAGCTTAACTAGCGCGACAAACATTCAGTACTTC. The chain employs TRBV7-2 and TRBJ2-4; 7 bases are shared with TRBD2. The CDR3 is 14 residues long. With V trimmed by 2 bases and J by 6 bases, 4 bases remained unmatched. Germline V gene sequence: CDR1 SGHTA, CDR2 FQGNSA.

The CDR3 sequence is CASSQSGFYNEQFF. CDR3 coding DNA: TGTGCCAGCAGCCAATCGGGCTTCTACAATGAGCAGTTCTTC. This chain joins TRBV9 and TRBJ2-1; no firm D call. The CDR3 has 14 amino acids. V was clipped by 4 bases and J by 3 bases, with 11 bases between them. CDR1 SGDLS and CDR2 YYNGEE come from the germline V gene.

The chain uses TRBV7-8 and TRBJ1-5, with 8 bases identical to TRBD1. The V gene's germline CDR1 is SGHVS and CDR2 FQNEAQ. V lost 1 base, J lost 5 bases, and 4 bases stayed unmatched. This CDR3 has 15 amino acids. The CDR3 coding sequence is TGTGCCAGCAGCTTAGGACAGGGGCGTTATCAGCCCCAGCATTTT. Protein product: CASSLGQGRYQPQHF.

J is TRBJ2-7 and V is TRBV29-1, with 8 bases matching TRBD1. V lost 6 bases and J lost 5; bases outside the gene matches: 6. This CDR3 has 12 residues. Germline lookup yields CDR1 SQVTM and CDR2 ANQGSEA. As DNA, the CDR3 is TGCAGCGTCGGCGACAGGGGCCACGAGCAGTACTTC. Its protein is CSVGDRGHEQYF.

This clonotype has a count of ten or more. The chain combines TRBV20-1 with TRBJ2-1, with TRBD2 matching over 14 bases. The CDR3 runs to 17 residues. V was pared by 6 bases and J by 4 bases, with 11 bases of the junction left unmatched. CDR1 is DFQATT and CDR2 is SNEGSKA in the germline V gene (reference sequence). The CDR3 DNA follows: TGCAGTGCCCGACTAGCGGGAGGGAATTATATATACAATGAGCAGTTCTTC. It specifies CSARLAGGNYIYNEQFF.

This clonotype was observed many times. As DNA, the CDR3 is TGTGCCAGCAGTCCCTTGCGGGGGGGGGCGGATACGCAGTATTTT. It encodes CASSPLRGGADTQYF. The gene calls are TRBV2 and TRBJ2-3; 9 nucleotides align to TRBD2. There are 15 residues in the CDR3. Trimming at V came to 5 bases and at J to 6 bases, leaving 9 bases not matched to a gene. Germline CDR1 is SNHLY and CDR2 is FYNNEI. Based on the CDR3 plus reference TRBV2 and TRBJ2-3, the full variable domain is EPEVTQTPSHQVTQMGQEVILRCVPISNHLYFYWYRQILGQKVEFLVSFYNNEISEKSEIFDDQFSVERPDGSNFTLKIRSTKLEDSAMYFCASSPLRGGADTQYFGPGTRLTVL.

This clonotype was found many times. The rearrangement joins TRBV2 to TRBJ1-5; TRBD1 matches at 7 bases. J was trimmed by 4 bases and V by 6 bases; bases with no gene match: 6. The CDR3 is 14 amino acids. Germline lookup yields CDR1 SNHLY and CDR2 FYNNEI. The CDR3 is CASSTGEGNQPQHF. CDR3 DNA: TGTGCCAGCAGCACAGGGGAAGGGAATCAGCCCCAGCATTTT.

Ten or more counts support this clonotype. This chain links TRBV11-1 with TRBJ2-1; no reliable D call. The CDR3 length is 13 residues. CDR1 SGHAT and CDR2 FQDESV come from the germline V gene (reference sequence). Trimming removed 1 base at V and 4 bases at J, with 5 bases between. The CDR3 coding sequence is TGTGCCAGCAGCTTAGGTCGGTACAATGAGCAGTTCTTC. Its translation: CASSLGRYNEQFF.

This clonotype came up a few times. The chain couples TRBV10-3 to TRBJ2-2; 7 bases match TRBD1. Germline values: CDR1 ENHRY, CDR2 SYGVKD. The CDR3 length is 13 residues. V was clipped by 7 bases and J by 4 bases; unmatched bases: 3. The CDR3 here is CAIKGASTGELFF. The CDR3 region has the DNA TGTGCCATCAAGGGGGCGAGCACCGGGGAGCTGTTTTTT.

There are many counts of this clonotype. The J gene is TRBJ2-5, the V gene TRBV14, with a possible D match to TRBD2 (6 bases). This CDR3 is 13 amino acids long. Trimming shortened V by 7 bases and J by 5 bases, and 14 bases separated the two germline ends. Per germline, CDR1 SGHDN and CDR2 FVKESK. For the CDR3, the DNA is TGTGCCAGCAACCCGGGAGTCGGGGAGACCCAGTACTTC. Amino acid sequence: CASNPGVGETQYF.

The chain couples TRBV7-2 to TRBJ1-6; D not resolved. V lost 5 bases to trimming and J lost 6 bases, with 14 bases between them. CDR1 SGHTA and CDR2 FQGNSA come from the germline V gene. CDR3 length equals 15 residues. This chain's CDR3 is CASSAPMARNSPLHF. CDR3 nucleotides: TGTGCCAGCAGCGCCCCGATGGCCCGTAATTCACCCCTCCACTTT. The full variable domain, in which reference TRBV7-2 and TRBJ1-6 provide the parts outside the CDR3, is GAGVSQSPSNKVTEKGKDVELRCDPISGHTALYWYRQSLGQGLEFLIYFQGNSAPDKSGLPSDRFSAERTGGSVSTLTIQRTQQEDSAVYLCASSAPMARNSPLHFGNGTRLTVT.

This clonotype came up many times. The chain combines TRBV3-1 with TRBJ2-2; 12 bases match TRBD2. This CDR3 has 19 residues. Germline values: CDR1 LGHDT, CDR2 YNNKEL (reference sequence). Unmatched junction bases numbered 14, after V lost 3 bases and J lost 6 bases. CDR3 nucleotides: TGTGCCAGCAGCCAGTGGGGACTAGCGGGCGGGAGAAGAGCCGGGGAGCTGTTTTTT. This sequence encodes CASSQWGLAGGRRAGELFF.

This clonotype was detected many times. This sequence joins TRBV5-1 and TRBJ2-7; no firm D call. The CDR3 totals 14 residues. Germline CDR1 reads SGHRS; CDR2 reads YFSETQ. V was cut by 0 bases and J by 2 bases, with 9 bases left in between. CDR3 coding DNA: TGCGCCAGCAGCTTGGGCAGTTCAGCCTACGAGCAGTACTTC. It specifies CASSLGSSAYEQYF.

This clonotype has a count of ten or more. The chain links TRBV12-3 or TRBV12-4 to TRBJ2-1, with D possibly matching TRBD2 (6 bases). This CDR3 is 16 amino acids long. Trimming removed 5 bases at V and 0 bases at J, with 14 bases between. The CDR3 protein is CASSPRGSGSYNEQFF. The CDR3 DNA reads as TGTGCCAGCAGTCCCCGCGGTAGCGGCTCCTACAATGAGCAGTTCTTC.

Judged by abundance, this clonotype is medium-sized. The rearrangement uses TRBV9 and TRBJ2-5, with a weak D call TRBD1 (5 bases). In germline, CDR1 is SGDLS, CDR2 YYNGEE. The V and J ends lost 0 bases and 5 bases respectively, with 11 bases between them. The CDR3 runs 14 residues. The CDR3 DNA reads as TGTGCCAGCAGCGTAGATTGGGGCGCGGAGACCCAGTACTTC. Protein sequence: CASSVDWGAETQYF.

In its sample, this clonotype is medium-sized. The chain employs TRBV7-2 and TRBJ2-3; D is possibly TRBD2 (5 bases). The CDR3 covers 16 residues. V was cut by 5 bases and J by 0 bases, with 15 bases left in between. CDR1 SGHTA and CDR2 FQGNSA come from the germline V gene. The DNA of the CDR3 is TGTGCCAGCAGCCCCCCTAGCCAATCTAGCACAGATACGCAGTATTTT. The encoded protein is CASSPPSQSSTDTQYF.

This clonotype is judged medium-sized (0.01 to 0.1%). The V and J genes are TRBV5-6 and TRBJ1-2; maybe TRBD1 (6 bases). This CDR3 comprises 16 residues. CDR1 and CDR2 (germline): SGHDT, YYEEEE. The V end lost 6 bases, the J end lost 4 bases, and 22 bases lay between the germline ends. The CDR3 spells CASTQRGTSEVYGYTF. CDR3 sequence (DNA): TGTGCCAGCACTCAGAGGGGGACATCGGAGGTCTATGGCTACACCTTC. Full variable domain (rest looked up from reference TRBV5-6 and TRBJ1-2): DAGVTQSPTHLIKTRGQQVTLRCSPKSGHDTVSWYQQALGQGPQFIFQYYEEEERQRGNFPDRFSGHQFPNYSSELNVNALLLGDSALYLCASTQRGTSEVYGYTFGSGTRLTVV.